The next 29 T cell receptor beta chains were all read from a single sample in a study of Ad26.COV2.S vaccination and SARS-CoV-2 variants (dated by TCRdb to about 2021). The library was made by the immunoSEQ multiplex PCR assay. The clones in this table, taken by TCRdb from immuneACCESS, are in-frame only. Not every clone is retained; where verified, under half of the shortfall comes from an unresolved V gene, and the cause of the rest is unknown. The table for this sample lists under 550,000 clones; 80% to 95% of them were counted only once. Jointly, the top ten make up approximately 12% of the sample. The meaning of the sample's treatment or condition label: roughly 20 received Ad26.COV2.S at low or high dose, single or two shots; about 5 received placebo; per-sample allocation not given. Repertoires of vaccine and placebo recipients were sequenced from samples taken on day 63 after the first injection.

The sequences come from peripheral blood, collected in a trial of Ad26.COV2.S vaccine versus placebo. Receptors originate from a person between 18 and 65 years old who received the Ad26.COV2.S COVID-19 vaccine or a placebo.

This chain joins TRBV5-5 and TRBJ2-1, with 8 nucleotides matching TRBD2. The CDR3 runs 14 residues. V was pared by 4 bases and J by 15 bases, with 15 bases of the junction left unmatched. Germline-derived CDR1 and CDR2 are SGHKS and YYEKEE (reference sequence). CDR3 in DNA: TGTGCCAGCAGCCAAAGAGCGGGAGAGACTTTTCCGTTCTTC. This gives the protein CASSQRAGETFPFF.

The V and J genes are TRBV4-2 and TRBJ1-2; no clear D. The V and J ends lost 4 bases and 4 bases respectively, with 19 bases between them. The CDR3 has 16 amino acids. Germline CDR1 reads LGHNA; CDR2 reads YNFKEQ. CDR3 region: CASSPSYPRESYGYTF. DNA of the CDR3: TGTGCCAGCAGCCCCTCCTATCCGAGGGAGTCCTATGGCTACACCTTC.

The V call is TRBV6-2 or TRBV6-3, the J call TRBJ2-3, with 7 nucleotides matching TRBD1. The CDR3 consists of 14 residues. The ends lost 5 bases at V and 1 base at J; junction bases unmatched: 3. CDR1 and CDR2 (germline): MNHEY, SVGEGT. Written as DNA, the CDR3 is TGTGCCAGCAGTCGAGGGACAGGCACAGATACGCAGTATTTT. As protein: CASSRGTGTDTQYF.

In this sample, this clone turned up once. V usage is TRBV5-1 and J usage is TRBJ2-7; 7 positions agree with TRBD2. Germline-derived CDR1 and CDR2 are SGHRS and YFSETQ. With V trimmed by 1 base and J by 5 bases, 9 bases remained unmatched. This CDR3 contains 15 residues. CDR3 bases: TGCGCCAGCAGCTTGCGGGGGACTATTAGGGACGAGCAGTACTTC. Its protein product is CASSLRGTIRDEQYF.

This chain uses TRBV2 with TRBJ1-6; 8 nucleotides agree with TRBD1. Germline V lookup: CDR1 SNHLY, CDR2 FYNNEI. This CDR3 has 14 amino acids. J gave up 7 bases and V 7 bases, and 6 bases lay outside the gene matches. The CDR3, as DNA: TGTGCCAGCATTCTGACAGGGGCGAATTCACCCCTCCACTTT. It encodes CASILTGANSPLHF.

V usage is TRBV10-3 and J usage is TRBJ1-1, with D uncertain. This CDR3 is built from 17 residues. CDR1 and CDR2 from the germline V gene are ENHRY and SYGVKD. V lost 2 bases, J lost 2 bases, and 18 bases lay in between. The CDR3 here is CAISEPRADHRNTEAFF. DNA for the CDR3: TGTGCCATCAGTGAGCCGCGAGCGGACCACCGCAACACTGAAGCTTTCTTT.

The gene calls are TRBV7-9 and TRBJ2-2; 8 bases align to TRBD2. Germline CDR1 reads SEHNR; CDR2 reads FQNEAQ (reference sequence). The CDR3 extends over 15 amino acids. Unmatched junction bases numbered 7, after V lost 5 bases and J lost 5 bases. The CDR3, as DNA: TGTGCCAGCAGCCCCACCCGACTAGCGACCGGGGAGCTGTTTTTT. Its translation is CASSPTRLATGELFF.

This clone was seen more than once but under ten times. The chain couples TRBV6-5 to TRBJ1-1, with unresolved D. There are 13 residues in the CDR3. The V and J ends lost 4 bases and 0 bases respectively, with 6 bases between them. Germline V gives CDR1 MNHEY, CDR2 SVGAGI. In DNA, the CDR3 is TGTGCCAGCAGTTCCTCGATGAACACTGAAGCTTTCTTT. Amino acid sequence: CASSSSMNTEAFF.

V usage is TRBV19 and J usage is TRBJ2-5; no reliable D call. The germline V gene encodes CDR1 LNHDA and CDR2 SQIVND (reference sequence). The V and J ends lost 4 bases and 3 bases respectively, with 3 bases between them. The CDR3 spans 11 residues. This CDR3 reads CASSREETQYF. The CDR3 DNA is TGTGCCAGTAGTAGGGAAGAGACCCAGTACTTC.

CDR3 nucleotide sequence: TGTGCCAGCAAACTGATCGGGACAGGAATTGGGACTGAAGCTTTCTTT. Protein: CASKLIGTGIGTEAFF. The rearrangement links TRBV7-9 to TRBJ1-1; TRBD1 matches at 8 bases. Germline V lookup: CDR1 SEHNR, CDR2 FQNEAQ (reference sequence). This CDR3 has 16 residues. Trimming took 7 bases from V and 5 from J; bases not matched to a gene: 15.

This rearrangement joins TRBV12-3 or TRBV12-4 to TRBJ1-5; possibly TRBD1 for D (5 bases). The ends were cut back, 6 bases at V and 1 base at J, with 7 bases in the middle. CDR3 length: 13 residues. This CDR3 is CASRRDSNQPQHF. Here the CDR3 DNA reads TGTGCCAGCAGACGGGACAGCAATCAGCCCCAGCATTTT.

This rearrangement joins TRBV7-2 to TRBJ1-1, with no clear D. The CDR3 runs 13 residues. Germline loops: CDR1 SGHTA, CDR2 FQGNSA. V lost 3 bases, J lost 5 bases, and 10 bases lay in between. The CDR3 is CASSLAEGTEAFF. DNA of the CDR3: TGTGCCAGCAGCTTGGCAGAAGGGACTGAAGCTTTCTTT.

The V call is TRBV7-3, the J call TRBJ2-1, with TRBD2 identical over 15 bases. Germline CDR1 SGHTA, CDR2 FQGTGA. The length of the CDR3 is 19 residues. The V segment lost 3 bases and the J segment 1 base; nucleotides outside the gene matches: 7. The CDR3 spells CASSLQSGTSGRSYNEQFF. The DNA of the CDR3 is TGTGCCAGCAGCTTGCAATCCGGGACTAGCGGGAGGTCCTACAATGAGCAGTTCTTC. The whole variable domain, filled in from reference TRBV7-3 and TRBJ2-1, reads GAGVSQTPSNKVTEKGKYVELRCDPISGHTALYWYRQSLGQGPEFLIYFQGTGAADDSGLPNDRFFAVRPEGSVSTLKIQRTERGDSAVYLCASSLQSGTSGRSYNEQFFGPGTRLTVL.

The V and J genes are TRBV19 and TRBJ1-6; D is undetermined. The ends were cut back, 5 bases at V and 0 bases at J, with 8 bases in the middle. This CDR3 is 15 amino acids long. Germline assignment: CDR1 LNHDA and CDR2 SQIVND (reference sequence). The CDR3 region is CASSGAGSYNSPLHF. CDR3 bases: TGTGCCAGTAGTGGAGCGGGCTCCTATAATTCACCCCTCCACTTT. Based on the CDR3 plus reference TRBV19 and TRBJ1-6, the full variable domain is DGGITQSPKYLFRKEGQNVTLSCEQNLNHDAMYWYRQDPGQGLRLIYYSQIVNDFQKGDIAEGYSVSREKKESFPLTVTSAQKNPTAFYLCASSGAGSYNSPLHFGNGTRLTVT.

The CDR3 sequence: CASSDRQSSYEQYF. In nucleotides, the CDR3 is TGTGCCAGCAGTGATCGACAGTCCTCCTACGAGCAGTACTTC. The rearrangement uses TRBV2 and TRBJ2-7; D is perhaps TRBD1 (5 bases). CDR1 and CDR2 from the germline V gene are SNHLY and FYNNEI. V lost 3 bases, J lost 0 bases, and 9 bases lay in between. This CDR3 is 14 amino acids long.

The chain carries TRBV4-1 and TRBJ1-5, with D perhaps matching TRBD1 (6 bases). The length of the CDR3 is 16 residues. The V and J ends lost 2 bases and 7 bases respectively, with 18 bases between them. Germline loops: CDR1 MGHRA, CDR2 YSYEKL. This CDR3 is CASSQSREQGWQPQHF. CDR3 sequence (DNA): TGCGCCAGCAGCCAAAGCCGGGAACAGGGTTGGCAGCCCCAGCATTTT.

The V gene is TRBV27, the J gene TRBJ2-3, with 7 positions matching TRBD2. Unmatched junction bases numbered 10, after V lost 0 bases and J lost 1 base. The germline V gene has CDR1 MNHEY and CDR2 SMNVEV (reference sequence). CDR3 length: 18 amino acids. The CDR3 protein is CASSLSVGLPGGTDTQYF. The CDR3 region has the DNA TGTGCCAGCAGTTTATCGGTGGGACTACCCGGGGGCACAGATACGCAGTATTTT.

The chain has TRBV4-3 and TRBJ1-1; 8 nucleotides agree with TRBD1. This CDR3 has 15 residues. The germline gives CDR1 LGHNA, CDR2 YSLEER. The trim removed 0 bases at V and 4 bases at J, leaving 4 bases unmatched. CDR3 nucleotides: TGCGCCAGCAGCCAAGATAGAACAGGGGGCACTGAAGCTTTCTTT. Translating gives CASSQDRTGGTEAFF.

This chain links TRBV7-2 with TRBJ2-7, with D possibly matching TRBD1 (5 bases). Germline V gene sequence: CDR1 SGHTA, CDR2 FQGNSA. The V gene lost 5 bases and the J gene lost 4 bases, with 30 bases spanning the gap. This CDR3 has 19 amino acids. CDR3 DNA: TGTGCCAGCAGCGCTCACCCGATTTCCGGTAGGGGCAGGATGTACGAGCAGTACTTC. It yields the protein CASSAHPISGRGRMYEQYF.

The rearrangement joins TRBV6-5 to TRBJ2-1, with 7 bases fitting TRBD2. With V trimmed by 6 bases and J by 3 bases, 8 bases remained unmatched. This CDR3 spans 15 amino acids. The germline V gene has CDR1 MNHEY and CDR2 SVGAGI. CDR3 in amino acids: CASRRTRTFYNEQFF. The CDR3 bases are TGTGCCAGCAGAAGGACTAGGACTTTCTACAATGAGCAGTTCTTC.

The genes are TRBV18 and TRBJ1-5; D gene unclear. Per germline, CDR1 KGHSH and CDR2 LQKENI. This CDR3 is 16 amino acids long. The V end was cut by 0 bases, the J end by 6 bases, with 15 bases between. CDR3 sequence (DNA): TGTGCCAGCTCACCACCGGGAAAGCTAGAGGGTCAGCCCCAGCATTTT. Translation: CASSPPGKLEGQPQHF.

The chain has TRBV28 and TRBJ1-5, with D possibly matching TRBD1 (6 bases). The CDR3 consists of 18 residues. V was cut by 2 bases and J by 0 bases, with 17 bases left in between. Looked up from germline, CDR1 is MDHEN and CDR2 is SYDVKM. CDR3: CASSLNREPYYSNQPQHF. CDR3 nucleotide sequence: TGTGCCAGCAGTTTAAACAGGGAGCCTTATTATAGCAATCAGCCCCAGCATTTT.

The rearrangement uses TRBV6-5 and TRBJ2-2, with D unclear. V dropped 2 bases and J dropped 3 bases, with 1 base sitting between them. The CDR3 has 12 residues. Germline CDR1 and CDR2: MNHEY and SVGAGI. The CDR3 DNA follows: TGTGCCAGCAGTTACGACACCGGGGAGCTGTTTTTT. Its translation: CASSYDTGELFF.

This chain links TRBV7-3 with TRBJ1-2; maybe TRBD1 (6 bases). Between the trimmed V and J ends, which lost 5 bases and 3 bases, there was a span of 22 bases. Germline V gene lookup returns CDR1 SGHTA and CDR2 FQGTGA. The CDR3 spans 17 residues. The CDR3 loop reads CASSPPCDWTDYYGYTF. CDR3 bases: TGTGCCAGCAGCCCACCATGCGATTGGACAGACTACTATGGCTACACCTTC.

The gene calls are TRBV30 and TRBJ1-2, with D hard to call. Germline lookup yields CDR1 GTSNPN and CDR2 SVGIG (reference sequence). Deletions cut 3 bases from V and 8 bases from J, with 16 bases between. The CDR3 spans 13 residues. CDR3 loop: CAWSQDTPSGYTF. The CDR3 nucleotides read TGTGCCTGGAGCCAAGACACCCCGTCGGGCTACACCTTC.

The V call is TRBV29-1, the J call TRBJ2-5; 7 nucleotides align to TRBD1. This CDR3 spans 14 amino acids. CDR1 and CDR2 (germline): SQVTM, ANQGSEA. J lost 10 bases, V lost 1 base, and 12 bases had no gene match. CDR3 in DNA: TGCAGCGTTGAAGGGGGGCGTGGGCACAGGGGCCAGTACTTC. Translating gives CSVEGGRGHRGQYF.

This chain's CDR3 is CASSIIGTGPYEQYF. DNA for the CDR3: TGTGCCAGTAGTATTATCGGGACAGGGCCCTACGAGCAGTACTTC. The J gene is TRBJ2-7, the V gene TRBV19, with 9 positions matching TRBD1. This CDR3 contains 15 residues. Germline V gene sequence: CDR1 LNHDA, CDR2 SQIVND (reference sequence). The V gene end was trimmed by 3 bases and the J gene end by 2 bases; junction bases not matched to a gene: 5.

The chain is built from TRBV9 and TRBJ2-3; D might be TRBD1 or TRBD2, each matching 5 bases. CDR1 is SGDLS, CDR2 YYNGEE, per germline. V was pared by 5 bases and J by 2 bases, with 15 bases between. This CDR3 region has 15 residues. CDR3 nucleotide sequence: TGTGCCAGCAGGAAGGGGCTAGCCGTCACAGATACGCAGTATTTT. Amino acids: CASRKGLAVTDTQYF.

The CDR3 DNA sequence: TGCGCCAGCAGCCAAGAGGTAGGGCCCGGCGAGCAGTACTTC. It codes for CASSQEVGPGEQYF. This chain joins TRBV4-3 and TRBJ2-7; D not certain. The CDR3 extends over 14 amino acids. The V gene lost 0 bases and the J gene lost 6 bases, with 12 bases spanning the gap. CDR1 and CDR2 (germline): LGHNA, YSLEER.